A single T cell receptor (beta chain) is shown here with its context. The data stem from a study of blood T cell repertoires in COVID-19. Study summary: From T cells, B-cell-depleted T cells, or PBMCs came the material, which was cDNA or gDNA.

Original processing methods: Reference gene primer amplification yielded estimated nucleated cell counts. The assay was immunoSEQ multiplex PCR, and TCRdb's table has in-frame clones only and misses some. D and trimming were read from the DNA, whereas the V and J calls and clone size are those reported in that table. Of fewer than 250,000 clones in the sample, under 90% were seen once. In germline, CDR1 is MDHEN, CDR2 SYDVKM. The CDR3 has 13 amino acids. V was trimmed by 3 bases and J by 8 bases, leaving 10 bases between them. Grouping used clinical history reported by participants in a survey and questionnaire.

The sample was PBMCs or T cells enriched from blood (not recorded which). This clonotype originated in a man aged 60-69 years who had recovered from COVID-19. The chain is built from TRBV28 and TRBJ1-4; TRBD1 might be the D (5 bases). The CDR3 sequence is CASSFSQGEKLFF. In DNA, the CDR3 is TGTGCCAGCAGTTTTAGTCAGGGCGAAAAACTGTTTTTT.